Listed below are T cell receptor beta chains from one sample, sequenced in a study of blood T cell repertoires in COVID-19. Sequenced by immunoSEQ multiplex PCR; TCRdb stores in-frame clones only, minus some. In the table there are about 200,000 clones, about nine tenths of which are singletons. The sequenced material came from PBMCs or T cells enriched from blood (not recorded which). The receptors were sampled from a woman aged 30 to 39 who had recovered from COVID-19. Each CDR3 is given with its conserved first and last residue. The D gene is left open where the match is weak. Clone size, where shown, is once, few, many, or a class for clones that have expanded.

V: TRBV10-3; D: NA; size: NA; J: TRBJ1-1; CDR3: CAISSREDTEAFF; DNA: TGTGCCATCAGTTCCAGGGAGGACACTGAAGCTTTCTTT
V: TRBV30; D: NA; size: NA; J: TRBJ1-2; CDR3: CAWVQNPNYGYTF; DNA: TGTGCCTGGGTACAGAATCCGAACTATGGCTACACCTTC
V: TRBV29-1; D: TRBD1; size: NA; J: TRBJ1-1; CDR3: CSVTGRTEAFF; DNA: TGCAGCGTGACAGGGCGCACGGAAGCTTTCTTT
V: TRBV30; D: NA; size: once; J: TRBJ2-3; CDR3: CAWSVQGTDTQYF; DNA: TGTGCCTGGAGTGTACAGGGCACAGATACGCAGTATTTT
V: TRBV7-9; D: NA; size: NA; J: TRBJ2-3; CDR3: CASSRQIGTNKPPTDTQYF; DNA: TGTGCCAGCAGCCGACAGATCGGCACAAATAAACCCCCCACAGATACGCAGTATTTT
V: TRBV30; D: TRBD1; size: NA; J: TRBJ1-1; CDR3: CAWSTTPGGTGAFMNTEAFF; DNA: TGTGCCTGGAGTACGACCCCCGGGGGGACAGGGGCTTTCATGAACACTGAAGCTTTCTTT
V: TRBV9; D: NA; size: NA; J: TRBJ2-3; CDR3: CASSVSEGTTDTQYF; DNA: TGTGCCAGCAGCGTAAGCGAGGGAACCACAGATACGCAGTATTTT
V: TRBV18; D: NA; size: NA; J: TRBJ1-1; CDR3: CASSPLDQVNTEAFF; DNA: TGTGCCAGCTCACCCCTCGATCAGGTGAACACTGAAGCTTTCTTT
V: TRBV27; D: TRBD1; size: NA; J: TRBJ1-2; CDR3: CASRTMTGGYGYTF; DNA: TGTGCCAGCAGAACAATGACAGGGGGGTACGGCTACACCTTC
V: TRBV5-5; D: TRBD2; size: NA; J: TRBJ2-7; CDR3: CASSSRAGESYEQYF; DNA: TGTGCCAGCAGCTCCAGGGCGGGGGAATCCTACGAGCAGTACTTC
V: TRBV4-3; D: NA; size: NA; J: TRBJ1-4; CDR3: CASSQGGVNEKLFF; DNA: TGCGCCAGCAGCCAGGGAGGAGTTAATGAAAAACTGTTTTTT
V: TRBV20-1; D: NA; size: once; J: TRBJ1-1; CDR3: CSASGPGGSQAFF; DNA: TGCAGTGCTAGTGGTCCGGGGGGCTCCCAAGCTTTCTTT
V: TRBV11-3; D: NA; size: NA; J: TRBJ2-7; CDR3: CASSPAGYEQYF; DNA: TGTGCCAGCAGCCCCGCCGGCTACGAGCAGTACTTC
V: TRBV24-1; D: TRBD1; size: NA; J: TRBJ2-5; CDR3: CAISGTGYQETQYF; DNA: TGTGCCATCTCCGGGACAGGGTACCAAGAGACCCAGTACTTC
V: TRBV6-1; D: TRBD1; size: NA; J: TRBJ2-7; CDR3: CASSEIGTGGYEQYF; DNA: TGTGCCAGCAGTGAAATCGGGACAGGGGGCTACGAGCAGTACTTC
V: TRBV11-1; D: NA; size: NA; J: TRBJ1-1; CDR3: CASSYYAANTEAFF; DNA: TGTGCCAGCAGTTACTACGCGGCGAACACTGAAGCTTTCTTT
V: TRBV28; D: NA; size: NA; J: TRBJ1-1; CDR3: CASSFSGVGNTEAFF; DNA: TGTGCCAGCAGTTTTTCAGGGGTCGGGAACACTGAAGCTTTCTTT
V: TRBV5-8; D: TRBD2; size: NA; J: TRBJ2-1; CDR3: CASSSLAESYNEQFF; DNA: TGTGCCAGCAGCAGCCTAGCGGAGTCCTACAATGAGCAGTTCTTC
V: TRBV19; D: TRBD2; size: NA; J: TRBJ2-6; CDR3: CASSRASGKLSNVLTF; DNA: TGTGCCAGTAGCCGGGCTAGCGGGAAATTGTCCAACGTCCTGACTTTC
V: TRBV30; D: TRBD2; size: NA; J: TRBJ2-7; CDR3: CAWSVPGGYEQYF; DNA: TGTGCCTGGAGTGTACCGGGAGGATACGAGCAGTACTTC
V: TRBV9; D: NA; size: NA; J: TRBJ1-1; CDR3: CASSAGNTEAFF; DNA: TGTGCCAGCAGCGCTGGCAACACTGAAGCTTTCTTT
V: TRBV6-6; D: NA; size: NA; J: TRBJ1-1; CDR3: CASSRLRTARRGTEAFF; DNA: TGTGCCAGCAGTCGCCTCCGGACAGCGCGTAGGGGCACTGAAGCTTTCTTT
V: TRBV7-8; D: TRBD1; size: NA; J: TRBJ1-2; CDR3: CASSAPPGTALLYGYTF; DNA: TGTGCCAGCAGTGCTCCTCCCGGGACAGCCCTCCTCTATGGCTACACCTTC
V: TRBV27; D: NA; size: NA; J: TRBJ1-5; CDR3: CASSSSPGVDNQPQHF; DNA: TGTGCCAGCAGTTCCAGTCCGGGTGTGGACAATCAGCCCCAGCATTTT
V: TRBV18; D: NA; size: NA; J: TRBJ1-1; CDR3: CASSPTGNTEAFF; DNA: TGTGCCAGCTCACCCACAGGGAACACTGAAGCTTTCTTT
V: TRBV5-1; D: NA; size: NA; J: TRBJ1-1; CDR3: CASQGTANTEAFF; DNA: TGCGCCAGCCAGGGGACCGCGAACACTGAAGCTTTCTTT
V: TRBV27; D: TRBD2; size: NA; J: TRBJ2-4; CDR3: CASSTGTSGTDIQYF; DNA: TGTGCCAGCAGTACCGGGACTAGCGGGACAGACATTCAGTACTTC
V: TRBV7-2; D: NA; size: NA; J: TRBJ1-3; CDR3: CASSLVGVKNTIYF; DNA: TGTGCCAGCAGCTTAGTAGGGGTAAAGAACACCATATATTTT
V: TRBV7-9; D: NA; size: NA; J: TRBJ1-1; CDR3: CASNPGGGTEAFF; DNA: TGTGCCAGCAACCCGGGGGGGGGCACTGAAGCTTTCTTT
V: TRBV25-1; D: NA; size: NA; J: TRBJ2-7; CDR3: CASRGDISYEQYF; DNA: TGTGCCAGCAGGGGAGATATCTCCTACGAGCAGTACTTC
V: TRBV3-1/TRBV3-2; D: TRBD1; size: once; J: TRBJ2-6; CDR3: CASRRDRGTGANVLTF; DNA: TGTGCCAGCAGACGGGACAGGGGGACTGGGGCCAACGTCCTGACTTTC
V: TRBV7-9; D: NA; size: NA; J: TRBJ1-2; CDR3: CASSPTAGHGYTF; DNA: TGTGCCAGCAGCCCGACGGCGGGGCATGGCTACACCTTC
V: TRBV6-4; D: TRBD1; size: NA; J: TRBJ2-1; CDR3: CASSDSGTGSNEQFF; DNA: TGTGCCAGCAGTGACTCCGGGACAGGGTCCAATGAGCAGTTCTTC
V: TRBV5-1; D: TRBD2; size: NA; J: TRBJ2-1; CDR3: CASSLGTSEFYNEQFF; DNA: TGCGCCAGCAGCCTAGGGACTAGCGAATTTTACAATGAGCAGTTCTTC
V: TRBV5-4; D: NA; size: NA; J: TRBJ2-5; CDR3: CASSFDSNPQETQYF; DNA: TGTGCCAGCAGCTTTGACTCGAATCCCCAAGAGACCCAGTACTTC
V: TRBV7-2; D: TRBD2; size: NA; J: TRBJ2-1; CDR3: CASSSTSGRGNEQFF; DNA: TGTGCCAGCAGCTCGACTAGCGGGAGGGGGAATGAGCAGTTCTTC